The 28 T cell receptor beta chains presented below share a single source sample, sequenced in a study of CD8 T cells in Susac syndrome. RNA totalling roughly 0.5 to 1 ug underwent reverse transcription with random hexamers. TCRdb independently ran MiXCR on the immunoSEQ multiplex PCR reads; one entry per CDR3 protein. The sample has some 100,000 distinct CDR3 sequences, around 93% seen once; the top ten hold approximately 0.11%. Sequencing was performed on CD8+ T cells from PBMCs. These receptors were taken from a human donor in good health.

The J gene is TRBJ1-5, the V gene TRBV12-3 or TRBV12-4, with TRBD1 as a possible D gene (5 bases). CDR3 length equals 15 residues. The V gene lost 6 bases and the J gene lost 4 bases, with 16 bases spanning the gap. CDR3 sequence reads: CASREQGGYNQPQHF. The CDR3 DNA reads as TGTGCCAGCAGAGAGCAGGGAGGGTATAATCAGCCCCAGCATTTT.

The chain combines TRBV20-1 with TRBJ2-1; 7 nucleotides agree with TRBD2. From germline, CDR1 is DFQATT and CDR2 SNEGSKA (reference sequence). J gave up 4 bases and V 4 bases, and 7 bases lay outside the gene matches. The CDR3 is made up of 14 amino acids. The CDR3 DNA sequence: TGCAGTGCTACGGGTGGGGGGGTTTACAATGAGCAGTTCTTC. This encodes CSATGGGVYNEQFF.

The chain couples TRBV18 to TRBJ1-1; 8 nucleotides line up with TRBD1. The CDR3 covers 12 residues. With 3 bases clipped from V and 12 bases from J, the junction kept 6 bases outside the gene matches. Germline values: CDR1 KGHSH, CDR2 LQKENI. The CDR3 spells CASSPTDRETFF. In DNA form, the CDR3 reads TGTGCCAGCTCACCGACGGACAGGGAAACTTTCTTT. Based on the CDR3 plus reference TRBV18 and TRBJ1-1, the full variable domain is NAGVMQNPRHLVRRRGQEARLRCSPMKGHSHVYWYRQLPEEGLKFMVYLQKENIIDESGMPKERFSAEFPKEGPSILRIQQVVRGDSAAYFCASSPTDRETFFGQGTRLTVV.

The chain uses TRBV3-1 and TRBJ1-4; D is perhaps TRBD1 (6 bases). The CDR3 is made up of 17 amino acids. In germline, CDR1 is LGHDT, CDR2 YNNKEL (reference sequence). V was trimmed by 0 bases and J by 7 bases, leaving 18 bases between them. The CDR3 region is CASSQDSSYRDGEKLFF. The DNA of the CDR3 is TGTGCCAGCAGCCAAGATTCGAGTTACAGGGATGGTGAAAAACTGTTTTTT.

The chain combines TRBV5-6 with TRBJ1-5; D is undetermined. Looked up from germline, CDR1 is SGHDT and CDR2 is YYEEEE. The CDR3 runs to 14 residues. V was shortened by 0 bases and J by 7 bases, with 11 bases between the two germline ends. CDR3 sequence (DNA): TGTGCCAGCAGCTTGGTGTCAGGATCCCAGCCCCAGCATTTT. This gives the protein CASSLVSGSQPQHF.

This rearrangement joins TRBV2 to TRBJ1-5; D unclear. The length of the CDR3 is 14 residues. CDR1 is SNHLY and CDR2 is FYNNEI in the germline V gene. V was trimmed by 7 bases and J by 1 base, leaving 11 bases between them. CDR3 in amino acids: CASIGSGSNQPQHF. CDR3 nucleotides: TGTGCCAGCATTGGCTCTGGGAGCAATCAGCCCCAGCATTTT.

The chain joins TRBV7-6 to TRBJ2-3; D is unclear. The CDR3 spans 13 residues. Trimming shortened V by 1 base and J by 5 bases, and 7 bases separated the two germline ends. Per the germline V gene, CDR1 is SGHVS and CDR2 is FNYEAQ. CDR3 sequence (DNA): TGTGCCAGCAGCTTAGGGTCGCTAGATACGCAGTATTTT. Its protein product is CASSLGSLDTQYF. Complete variable domain (other parts from reference TRBV7-6 and TRBJ2-3): GAGVSQSPRYKVTKRGQDVALRCDPISGHVSLYWYRQALGQGPEFLTYFNYEAQQDKSGLPNDRFSAERPEGSISTLTIQRTEQRDSAMYRCASSLGSLDTQYFGPGTRLTVL.

This clonotype was recorded only once. The chain combines TRBV6-5 with TRBJ1-4, with D uncertain. There are 11 residues in the CDR3. CDR1 is MNHEY and CDR2 is SVGAGI in the germline V gene. V shed 6 bases and J shed 4 bases, with 3 bases lying between them. The CDR3 sequence is CASSSNEKLFF. CDR3 nucleotides: TGTGCCAGCAGCAGTAATGAAAAACTGTTTTTT.

The chain is built from TRBV7-9 and TRBJ1-3; D not certain. This CDR3 is built from 16 residues. Per germline, CDR1 SEHNR and CDR2 FQNEAQ (reference sequence). V gave up 3 bases and J gave up 1 base, with 13 bases separating them. The CDR3 spells CASSLASAVSGNTIYF. The CDR3 DNA sequence: TGTGCCAGCAGCTTGGCGTCAGCCGTATCTGGAAACACCATATATTTT.

This chain joins TRBV20-1 and TRBJ2-4; TRBD1 or TRBD2 may be the D gene (6 bases each). V was trimmed by 6 bases and J by 4 bases, leaving 19 bases between them. This CDR3 is 15 amino acids long. Germline V gene data show CDR1 as DFQATT and CDR2 as SNEGSKA (reference sequence). This CDR3 reads CSARGLADPKNIQYF. CDR3 coding DNA: TGCAGTGCCCGGGGGCTAGCTGACCCTAAAAACATTCAGTACTTC.

The V gene is TRBV4-3, the J gene TRBJ2-7, with TRBD2 identical over 9 bases. The CDR3 has 15 amino acids. CDR1 is LGHNA and CDR2 is YSLEER in the germline V gene. The J segment lost 3 bases and the V segment lost 1 base, leaving 4 bases of the junction unmatched. CDR3 nucleotide sequence: TGCGCCAGCAGCCAAGGCCCTAGCGGGGACTACGAGCAGTACTTC. Its translation is CASSQGPSGDYEQYF.

The V gene is TRBV5-8, the J gene TRBJ1-1, with D possibly being TRBD1 (5 bases). The CDR3 spans 13 residues. The germline gives CDR1 SGHTS, CDR2 YDEGEE. Deletions cut 2 bases from V and 4 bases from J, with 9 bases between. As DNA, the CDR3 is TGTGCCAGCAGCTTTCGCCAGGGCACTGAAGCTTTCTTT. Its translation is CASSFRQGTEAFF.

This rearrangement joins TRBV13 to TRBJ2-3, with a tentative D call TRBD2 (6 bases). Germline V gene lookup returns CDR1 PRHDT and CDR2 FYEKMQ (reference sequence). Trimming pared 3 bases from V and 2 bases from J, leaving 12 bases between. This CDR3 spans 15 amino acids. The CDR3 here is CASSFGGAITDTQYF. Here the CDR3 DNA reads TGTGCCAGCAGCTTCGGAGGGGCAATCACAGATACGCAGTATTTT.

Notes on this clonotype: This likely comes from a read error, as the CDR3 has no conserved phenylalanine or tryptophan at its end. The chain employs TRBV3-1 and TRBJ1-1; maybe TRBD1 (6 bases). There are 14 residues in the CDR3. In germline, CDR1 is LGHDT, CDR2 YNNKEL (reference sequence). Deletions cut 6 bases from V and 1 base from J, with 12 bases between. Here the CDR3 DNA reads TGTGCCAGCAGTCAACAGGGATCGAACACTGAAGCTTTCCTT. Residues: CASSQQGSNTEAFL.

The V call is TRBV10-3, the J call TRBJ2-7; D ambiguous. CDR1 is ENHRY and CDR2 is SYGVKD in the germline V gene. The CDR3 is 11 amino acids. V lost 0 bases and J lost 6, with 3 bases in between. Here the CDR3 reads CAISESSEQYF. For the CDR3, the DNA is TGTGCCATCAGTGAGTCAAGCGAGCAGTACTTC.

The chain has TRBV28 and TRBJ1-1; the D gene is possibly TRBD1 (5 bases). The CDR3 sequence is 14 residues long. The V gene's germline CDR1 is MDHEN and CDR2 SYDVKM. V lost 3 bases and J lost 3, with 11 bases in between. This CDR3 reads CASSFPGRDTEAFF. CDR3 nucleotides: TGTGCCAGCAGTTTTCCAGGGCGGGACACTGAAGCTTTCTTT.

The V call is TRBV14, the J call TRBJ1-1; D not certain. The V end was cut by 3 bases, the J end by 5 bases, with 7 bases between. The germline CDR1 and CDR2 sequences are SGHDN and FVKESK. The CDR3 contains 12 residues. CDR3 coding DNA: TGTGCCAGCAGCCAGCAGCGGACTGAAGCTTTCTTT. Its protein product is CASSQQRTEAFF.

This chain joins TRBV30 and TRBJ1-1; 7 bases align to TRBD1. CDR1 is GTSNPN and CDR2 is SVGIG in the germline V gene (reference sequence). V trimming: 3 bases; J trimming: 5 bases; junction bases outside the gene matches: 9. The CDR3 is 14 amino acids. The CDR3 nucleotides read TGTGCCTGGAGACGGAACAGGGGAGAGACTGAAGCTTTCTTT. It encodes CAWRRNRGETEAFF.

The chain carries TRBV7-2 and TRBJ1-3, with D perhaps TRBD1 (5 bases). Germline-derived CDR1 and CDR2 are SGHTA and FQGNSA. Trimming pared 0 bases from V and 2 bases from J, leaving 11 bases between. The CDR3 totals 16 residues. The CDR3 sequence is CASSLAGPGTGNTIYF. CDR3 nucleotides: TGTGCCAGCAGCTTAGCGGGGCCAGGGACTGGAAACACCATATATTTT.

This rearrangement joins TRBV12-3 or TRBV12-4 to TRBJ1-2; no reliable D call. This CDR3 region has 12 residues. V gave up 5 bases and J gave up 4 bases, with 8 bases separating them. DNA for the CDR3: TGTGCCAGCAGTCAGGAACCCTATGGCTACACCTTC. Translated: CASSQEPYGYTF.

The chain is built from TRBV27 and TRBJ2-7; 9 bases agree with TRBD1. This CDR3 comprises 16 residues. In germline, CDR1 is MNHEY, CDR2 SMNVEV (reference sequence). Trimming at V came to 5 bases and at J to 5 bases, leaving 13 bases not matched to a gene. The CDR3 spells CASSPKTGGRTHEQYF. The CDR3 DNA reads as TGTGCCAGCAGTCCCAAGACAGGGGGTCGGACCCACGAGCAGTACTTC.

The J gene is TRBJ1-5, the V gene TRBV19; D perhaps matches TRBD1 (5 bases). The CDR3 runs to 16 residues. Trimming pared 1 base from V and 0 bases from J, leaving 10 bases between. Germline assignment: CDR1 LNHDA and CDR2 SQIVND (reference sequence). CDR3 region: CASSIVPGFSNQPQHF. In nucleotides, the CDR3 is TGTGCCAGTAGTATAGTACCAGGGTTTAGCAATCAGCCCCAGCATTTT.

The chain uses TRBV6-4 and TRBJ2-1, with 10 bases lining up with TRBD2. The CDR3 is made up of 23 amino acids. Trimming cost V 0 bases and J 0 bases; bases outside gene matches: 20. The germline CDR1 and CDR2 sequences are MRHNA and SNTAGT. CDR3 sequence: CASSDSISSGGILPSRSYNEQFF. As DNA, the CDR3 is TGTGCCAGCAGTGACTCGATTTCTAGCGGGGGCATATTACCGAGTCGCTCCTACAATGAGCAGTTCTTC.

This chain connects TRBV30 to TRBJ1-1; D might be TRBD1 (5 bases). The CDR3 is 11 amino acids. Germline V CDR1 and CDR2: GTSNPN, SVGIG (reference sequence). Trimming removed 4 bases from V and 11 bases from J, with 14 bases in between. CDR3 sequence (DNA): TGTGCCTGGACCGGCGGGGCTCGGGCTTTCTTT. This translates into CAWTGGARAFF.

The chain combines TRBV7-2 with TRBJ1-1; tentatively, D is TRBD1 (5 bases). The V end was cut by 5 bases, the J end by 1 base, with 11 bases between. CDR1 and CDR2 from the germline V gene are SGHTA and FQGNSA. The CDR3 totals 14 residues. The CDR3 nucleotides read TGTGCCAGCAGCGCCGACAGAGAGAACACTGAAGCTTTCTTT. Its translation: CASSADRENTEAFF.

As for this clonotype: A read error may produce the germline difference seen at one junction end. V and J are TRBV13 and TRBJ2-2, with TRBD1 matching over 8 bases. The CDR3 sequence is 15 residues long. Germline CDR1 is PRHDT and CDR2 is FYEKMQ (reference sequence). CDR3 DNA: TGTGCCAGCAGCGACCGGGACAGGAACACCGGTGAGCTGTTTTTT. Its translation: CASSDRDRNTGELFF. The variable domain in full, completed from reference TRBV13 and TRBJ2-2, reads AAGVIQSPRHLIKEKRETATLKCYPIPRHDTVYWYQQGPGQDPQFLISFYEKMQSDKGSIPDRFSAQQFSDYHSELNMSSLELGDSALYFCASSDRDRNTGELFFGEGSRLTVL.

The table lists this clonotype with a count of one. V gene TRBV4-2 combines with J gene TRBJ1-3; 7 bases are a match to TRBD1. Germline V gene data show CDR1 as LGHNA and CDR2 as YNFKEQ. V was clipped by 3 bases and J by 1 base; unmatched bases: 3. The CDR3 has 15 amino acids. This chain's CDR3 is CASSQSTGSGNTIYF. The CDR3 DNA reads TGTGCCAGCAGCCAGTCGACAGGGTCTGGAAACACCATATATTTT.

This clonotype appeared a few times. The J gene is TRBJ1-6, the V gene TRBV7-3; D is unresolved. The CDR3 is 14 residues long. The germline gives CDR1 SGHTA, CDR2 FQGTGA. Trimming stripped 1 base from V and 7 bases from J, with 8 bases between. The CDR3 nucleotides are TGTGCCAGCAGCTTAAGTGGGCGGAATTCACCCCTCCACTTT. It yields the protein CASSLSGRNSPLHF.